A selection of T cell receptor beta chains follows, all from one sample in a study of sequential checkpoint blockade in melanoma. Measured with immunoSEQ multiplex PCR; TCRdb has only the in-frame clones, and not every one. Of fewer than 6,500 clones listed, around 53% are singletons. Sequences were derived from CD8+ T cells sorted from blood (inferred from file names), sampled from a patient given nivolumab and ipilimumab in sequence. These receptors were obtained from a human donor with melanoma. Both conserved end residues are part of each CDR3. Fields, in order: J gene, V gene, clone size, D gene, CDR3 DNA, CDR3 protein. The D gene is left open where the match is weak. Clone size is not always given. Where it is, it says once, few, many or a class for expanded clones.

TRBJ1-2	TRBV7-1	few	TRBD1	TGTGCCAGCAGCTTAGGGGGCACGGATGGCTACACCTTC	CASSLGGTDGYTF
TRBJ1-1	TRBV15	NA	NA	TGTGCCACCAGCAGTCCGACAAAGGTGAACACTGAAGCTTTCTTT	CATSSPTKVNTEAFF
TRBJ2-1	TRBV19	once	TRBD2	TGTGCCAGTAGTATAGGACTAGCGGGGGGGCTAGAGCAGTTCTTC	CASSIGLAGGLEQFF
TRBJ2-1	TRBV2	NA	NA	TGTGCCAGCAGGGGGGGCGGGGGTTACAATGAGCAGTTCTTC	CASRGGGGYNEQFF
TRBJ1-1	TRBV6-6	NA	NA	TGTGCCAGCAGTTACTCGAGCATTCGGGGGTCTGAAGCTTTCTTT	CASSYSSIRGSEAFF
TRBJ2-7	TRBV9	NA	TRBD2	TGTGCCAGCAGCGCCCCCCCGGGACTAGCTTCCAGCGAGCAGTACTTC	CASSAPPGLASSEQYF
TRBJ2-1	TRBV6-8	NA	TRBD2	TGTGCCAGCAGTTACAATAGCGGGTCTTACAATGAGCAGTTCTTC	CASSYNSGSYNEQFF
TRBJ2-7	TRBV29-1	few	TRBD2	TGCAGCGTCGGACTAGCGGGAGTCTACGAGCAGTACTTC	CSVGLAGVYEQYF
TRBJ2-5	TRBV28	few	NA	TGTGCCAGCAGTACCCTCGACAGACCGGGAGAGACCCAGTACTTC	CASSTLDRPGETQYF
TRBJ1-5	TRBV4-2	few	TRBD1	TGTGCCAGCAGCTTACCGGAGGGGGCGGCCCCTAGCAATCAGCCCCAGCATTTT	CASSLPEGAAPSNQPQHF
TRBJ1-6	TRBV27	few	NA	TGTGCCAGCACCCGAAGATTGACCAAGGGCGGGAGCTCCTATAATTCACCCCTCCACTTT	CASTRRLTKGGSSYNSPLHF
TRBJ1-1	TRBV4-3	NA	NA	TGCGCCAGCAGCCAAGGGGGCCCCGGACGAGAAGCTTTCTTT	CASSQGGPGREAFF
TRBJ2-1	TRBV9	NA	NA	TGTGCCAGCAGCGAGGGGGGTTCCAGGGGGGATGAGCAGTTCTTC	CASSEGGSRGDEQFF
TRBJ2-1	TRBV21-1	few	NA	TGTGCCAGCAGCGCTTCTCAGCATGGACATAGCTCCTACAATGAGCAGTTCTTC	CASSASQHGHSSYNEQFF
TRBJ2-7	TRBV11-2	NA	TRBD2	TGTGCCAGCAGCTTAGCAGCGGGGGGGTACGAGCAGTACTTC	CASSLAAGGYEQYF
TRBJ2-7	TRBV16	medium-sized	NA	TGTGCCAGCAGCCAATCCCCCAGGGGCGACTACGAGCAGTACTTC	CASSQSPRGDYEQYF
TRBJ2-7	TRBV5-1	NA	NA	TGCGCCGGCAGCTTAGGGGTGACCGCCGTCGAGCAGTACTTC	CAGSLGVTAVEQYF
TRBJ1-2	TRBV4-1	NA	NA	TGCGCCAGCTCCCCGGGGGGATTTAACTATGGCTACACCTTC	CASSPGGFNYGYTF
TRBJ2-5	TRBV4-3	NA	TRBD2	TGCGCCAGCAGCCAAGATGAGGCCACGGGAGGAGAGCAGTACTTC	CASSQDEATGGEQYF
TRBJ2-2	TRBV2	NA	TRBD1	TGTGCCAGCAGTTCGCACAGACAGGGAATAAACACCGGGGAGCTGTTTTTT	CASSSHRQGINTGELFF
TRBJ2-7	TRBV5-6	NA	TRBD2	TGTGCCAGCAGCTCGGCGGGGGGCACCTACGAGCAGTACTTC	CASSSAGGTYEQYF
TRBJ2-3	TRBV9	few	TRBD2	TGTGCCAGCAGCGAAACTACTAGCGGGAGGGCCCCAGCGGCGGGGCAGTATTTT	CASSETTSGRAPAAGQYF
TRBJ2-1	TRBV7-8	NA	NA	TGTGCCAGCAGCGTAGCTACTCCCTCGGCCTACAATGAGCAGTTCTTC	CASSVATPSAYNEQFF
TRBJ2-3	TRBV6-5	NA	TRBD1	TGTGCCACAGGACAGGGCGCGCAGTATTTT	CATGQGAQYF
TRBJ2-7	TRBV9	few	NA	TGTGCCAGCAGCGTAGAGGGGATCTCCTACGAGCAGTACTTC	CASSVEGISYEQYF
TRBJ1-5	TRBV7-3	NA	NA	TGTGCCAGCAGCTTAGGCACGAATCAGCCCCAGCATTTT	CASSLGTNQPQHF
TRBJ2-2	TRBV7-6	NA	TRBD1	TGTGCCAGCAGTTTACAGGGGATGAACACCGGGGAGCTGTTTTTT	CASSLQGMNTGELFF
TRBJ1-2	TRBV7-9	NA	TRBD1	TGTGCCAGCATACTCGGCACACAGGGGGCCTGGGGCTACACCTTC	CASILGTQGAWGYTF
TRBJ1-1	TRBV27	once	TRBD1	TGTGCCAGCAGTTCTGGACAGGGGGCGCATGTACGACCTGAAGCTTTCTTT	CASSSGQGAHVRPEAFF
TRBJ1-2	TRBV5-1	few	TRBD1	TGCGCCAGCAGCCGGACAGGGGGCGATGGCTACACCTTC	CASSRTGGDGYTF
TRBJ2-5	TRBV4-3	NA	NA	TGCGCCAGCAGCCAAGATTTTCGGGGACAAGAGACCCAGTACTTC	CASSQDFRGQETQYF